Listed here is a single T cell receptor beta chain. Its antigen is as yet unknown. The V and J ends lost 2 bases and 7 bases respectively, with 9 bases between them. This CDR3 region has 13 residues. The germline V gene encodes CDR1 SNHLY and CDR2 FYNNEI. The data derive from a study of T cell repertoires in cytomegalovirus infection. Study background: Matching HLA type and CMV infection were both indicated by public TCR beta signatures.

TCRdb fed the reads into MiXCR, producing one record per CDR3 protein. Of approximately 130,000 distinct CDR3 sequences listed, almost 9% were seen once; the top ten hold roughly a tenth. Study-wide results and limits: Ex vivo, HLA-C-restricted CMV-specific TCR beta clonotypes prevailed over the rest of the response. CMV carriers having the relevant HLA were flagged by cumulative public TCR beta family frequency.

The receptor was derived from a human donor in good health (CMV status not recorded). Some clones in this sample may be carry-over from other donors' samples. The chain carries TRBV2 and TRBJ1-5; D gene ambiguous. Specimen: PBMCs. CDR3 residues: CASSERMGQPQHF. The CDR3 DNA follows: TGTGCCAGCAGTGAACGGATGGGACAGCCCCAGCATTTT.